This TCR beta chain was captured by sequencing in a study of blood T cell repertoires in COVID-19. Turning to the study itself: There were acute and convalescent COVID-19 samples, and they came from the United States, Italy and Spain. PBMCs, B-cell-depleted T cells, or T cells provided the cDNA or gDNA that made up the material.

This CDR3 is built from 15 residues. After removal of 4 bases from V and 0 bases from J, the junction contained 3 bases not matched to a gene. In germline, CDR1 is SGDLS, CDR2 YYNGEE. In the original analysis: Quantification of nucleated cells was approximated via reference gene primer amplification. Libraries were prepared by immunoSEQ multiplex PCR; TCRdb keeps only in-frame clonotypes and omits some of them. The V and J calls and clone size come from that table; D and trimming were worked out from the DNA. Of 55,000 to 85,000 clones listed, 75% to 90% are singletons. The specimen sequenced was peripheral blood. The sequence derives from a human donor in a cohort sampled during active COVID-19. The rearrangement joins TRBV9 to TRBJ2-2, with 7 bases aligning to TRBD1. DNA of the CDR3: TGTGCCAGCAGCCCGACAGGGACGAACACCGGGGAGCTGTTTTTT. Its protein product is CASSPTGTNTGELFF.